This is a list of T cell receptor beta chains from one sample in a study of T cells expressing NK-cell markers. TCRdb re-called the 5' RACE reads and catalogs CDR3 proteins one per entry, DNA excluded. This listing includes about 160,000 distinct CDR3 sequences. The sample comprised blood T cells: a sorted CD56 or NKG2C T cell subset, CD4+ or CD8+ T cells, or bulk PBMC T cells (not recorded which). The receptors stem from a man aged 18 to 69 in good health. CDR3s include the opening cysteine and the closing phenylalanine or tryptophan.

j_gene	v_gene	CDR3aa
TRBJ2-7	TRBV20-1	CSAPRESYEQYF
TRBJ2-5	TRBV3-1	CASRYRSAGLQETQYF
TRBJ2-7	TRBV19	CASSITADRGIYEQYF
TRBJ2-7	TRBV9	CASSDHPGTGIGEQYF
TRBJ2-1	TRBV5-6	CASSGPTGDNEQFF
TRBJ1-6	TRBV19	CARLYDRDQNSPLHF
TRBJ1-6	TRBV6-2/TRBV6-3	CASSPKLDSNSPLHF
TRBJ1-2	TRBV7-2	CASSLILGYTF
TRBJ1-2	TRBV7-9	CASSAEYRFGGYTF
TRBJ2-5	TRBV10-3	CAISEPRLAGDETQYF
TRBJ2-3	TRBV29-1	CSVEQGLPQYF
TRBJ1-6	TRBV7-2	CASSGRDRRSPLHF
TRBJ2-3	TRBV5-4	CASSTVPGQLPTDTQYF
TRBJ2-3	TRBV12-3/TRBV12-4	CASRSIGTAITDTQYF
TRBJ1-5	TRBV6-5	CASSYGTGQPQHF
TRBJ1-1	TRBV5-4	CASSAGTGLIGNTEAFF
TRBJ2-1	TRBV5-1	CASKKTDSYNEQFF
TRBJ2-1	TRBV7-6	CASSLDRGENKNEQFF
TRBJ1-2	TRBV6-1	CASGPRPPGRANYGYTF
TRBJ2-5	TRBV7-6	CASSLSPGNTRETQYF
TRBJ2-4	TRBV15	CATSDRDRGRRNIQYF
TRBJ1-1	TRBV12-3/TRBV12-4	CASSFSGQGYTEAFF
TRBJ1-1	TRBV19	CATDAGQNMNTEAFF
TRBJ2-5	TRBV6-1	CASKPLAVWAETQYF
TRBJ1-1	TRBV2	CASVTGDTEAFF
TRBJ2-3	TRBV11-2	CASSIPGETSTDTQYF
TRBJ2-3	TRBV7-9	CASSPPQGVMADTQYF
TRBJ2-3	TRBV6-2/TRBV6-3	CASSYSAAGPDTQYF
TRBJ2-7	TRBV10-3	CAISESTDSYEQYF
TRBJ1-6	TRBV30	CAWSVLGGNSPLHF
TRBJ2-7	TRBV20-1	CSARDLAGGEEQYF
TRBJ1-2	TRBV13	CASGGGAGFGYTF
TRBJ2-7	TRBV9	CASSVGAGGTYEQYF
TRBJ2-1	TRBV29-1	CSAASGDGDEQFF
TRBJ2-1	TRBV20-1	CSARSLLFEGHNEQFF
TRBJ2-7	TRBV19	CASSMGPRVEQYF